Below are 5 T cell receptor beta chains sequenced from a single sample in a study of response to subunit inactivated influenza vaccine (dated by TCRdb to 2016 to 2019). Library creation used RT-PCR. The reads were generated on an Illumina HiSeq 2500. TCRdb applied fastp at Q25 and MiXCR to the public reads, then kept only in-frame beta chains. Identical CDR3 protein sequences are pooled into one entry, listed with their most common genes and DNA. This sample has 800,000 or so distinct CDR3 sequences in its table, and about 20% of those were observed once. The ten top clones hold about a tenth of the sample. Here the sequenced sample was PBMCs from blood, taken more than 4 days after vaccination. The receptors stem from a man aged 45 to 65 who received an inactivated influenza vaccine. Donor details come from another sample of the same person, matched by shared clones.

This clonotype was seen only a few times. This chain connects TRBV6-1 to TRBJ2-1, with TRBD1 matching 7 bases. The CDR3 consists of 15 residues. The germline V gene encodes CDR1 MNHNS and CDR2 SASEGT. J was trimmed by 10 bases and V by 6 bases; bases with no gene match: 15. CDR3 nucleotides: TGTGCCAGCAGAACAGGGGCATACATTCTCGAGGAGCAGTTCTTC. Translation gives CASRTGAYILEEQFF.

V and J are TRBV10-3 and TRBJ2-6; TRBD1 or TRBD2 may be the D gene (5 bases each). Trimming stripped 4 bases from V and 0 bases from J, with 10 bases between. There are 16 residues in the CDR3. Per the germline V gene, CDR1 is ENHRY and CDR2 is SYGVKD. The CDR3 DNA follows: TGTGCCATCAGTGGGGGACGGACCTCTGGGGCCAACGTCCTGACTTTC. Translated, it gives CAISGGRTSGANVLTF.

The chain has TRBV6-1 and TRBJ2-5; TRBD1 is a possible D gene (6 bases). Per the germline V gene, CDR1 is MNHNS and CDR2 is SASEGT. Trimming removed 6 bases at V and 5 bases at J, with 22 bases between. CDR3 length equals 16 residues. The CDR3 loop reads CASRDQGMGSVETQYF. The CDR3 bases are TGTGCCAGCAGGGACCAGGGGATGGGGTCCGTGGAGACCCAGTACTTC.

This clonotype was counted between two and nine times. The CDR3 reads CASSYSRGAYGYTF. As DNA, the CDR3 is TGTGCCAGCAGTTACTCGCGGGGGGCCTATGGCTACACCTTC. The chain joins TRBV6-5 to TRBJ1-2, with D possibly matching TRBD1 (6 bases). This CDR3 has 14 residues. The V gene's germline CDR1 is MNHEY and CDR2 SVGAGI. V was clipped by 0 bases and J by 4 bases, with 9 bases between them.

J is TRBJ2-7 and V is TRBV6-2 or TRBV6-3; a possible D gene is TRBD1 (5 bases). Germline V gene lookup returns CDR1 MNHEY and CDR2 SVGEGT. V shed 2 bases and J shed 2 bases, with 7 bases lying between them. This CDR3 spans 13 amino acids. CDR3: CASSYLTAYEQYF. The CDR3 DNA reads TGTGCCAGCAGTTACCTGACAGCCTACGAGCAGTACTTC.